The 5 T cell receptor beta chains reported below all come from one sample, sequenced in a study of cytomegalovirus exposure and HLA in healthy donors. Only in-frame clones appear in the TCRdb table, and some are missing; sequencing was by immunoSEQ multiplex PCR. The sample lists approximately 100,000 clones; 88% were seen once. The sequenced sample consisted of PBMCs. These receptors were taken from a woman aged 18-35 years in good health and CMV-seronegative.

The gene calls are TRBV2 and TRBJ2-1; 12 nucleotides line up with TRBD2. The CDR3 is 14 residues long. Looked up from germline, CDR1 is SNHLY and CDR2 is FYNNEI. Losses at the gene ends were 8 bases for V and 9 bases for J; bases not matched to a gene: 8. The CDR3 is CASQTSGSYTEQFF. CDR3 bases: TGTGCCAGCCAGACTAGCGGGAGTTATACTGAGCAGTTCTTC.

The CDR3 sequence: CASSLGQGYANYGYTF. The CDR3 DNA reads as TGTGCCAGCAGCTTAGGGCAGGGCTATGCTAACTATGGCTACACCTTC. This chain connects TRBV7-9 to TRBJ1-2, with a possible D match to TRBD1 (5 bases). V shed 1 base and J shed 0 bases, with 12 bases lying between them. CDR1 and CDR2 from the germline V gene are SEHNR and FQNEAQ (reference sequence). The CDR3 consists of 16 residues.

The CDR3 region has the DNA TGTGCCAGCAGACCTAGGGACATCTCCTACGAGCAGTACTTC. It specifies CASRPRDISYEQYF. V usage is TRBV11-3 and J usage is TRBJ2-7; tentatively, D is TRBD1 (6 bases). The CDR3 length is 14 residues. Trimming pared 6 bases from V and 0 bases from J, leaving 12 bases between. Germline values: CDR1 SGHNT, CDR2 YENEEA.

The V call is TRBV5-6, the J call TRBJ1-3, with 9 bases lining up with TRBD1. V shed 2 bases, J shed 0 bases, and the junction held 3 bases outside the gene matches. CDR1 and CDR2 (germline): SGHDT, YYEEEE. The CDR3 is 16 amino acids. This CDR3 is CASSFTQGASGNTIYF. In nucleotides, the CDR3 is TGTGCCAGCAGCTTCACACAGGGGGCCTCTGGAAACACCATATATTTT.

The gene calls are TRBV6-5 and TRBJ1-4, with 7 nucleotides matching TRBD1. V gave up 2 bases and J gave up 12 bases; unmatched junction bases: 9. CDR3 length equals 14 residues. Looked up from germline, CDR1 is MNHEY and CDR2 is SVGAGI. The CDR3 loop is CASSYDRVREELFF. The CDR3 DNA reads TGTGCCAGCAGTTACGACAGGGTCCGAGAAGAACTGTTTTTT.